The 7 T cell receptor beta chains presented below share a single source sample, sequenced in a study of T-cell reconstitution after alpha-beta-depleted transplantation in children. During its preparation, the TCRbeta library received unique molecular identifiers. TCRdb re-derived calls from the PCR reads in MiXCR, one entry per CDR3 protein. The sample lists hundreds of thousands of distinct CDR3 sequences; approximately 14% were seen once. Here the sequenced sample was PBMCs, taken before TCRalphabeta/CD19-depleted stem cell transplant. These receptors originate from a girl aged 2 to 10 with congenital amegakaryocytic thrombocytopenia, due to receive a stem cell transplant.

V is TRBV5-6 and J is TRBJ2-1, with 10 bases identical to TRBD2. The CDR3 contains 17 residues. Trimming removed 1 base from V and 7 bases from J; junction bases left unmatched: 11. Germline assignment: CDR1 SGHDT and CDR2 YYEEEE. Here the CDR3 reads CASSLMPTSGAFNEQFF. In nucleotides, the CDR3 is TGTGCCAGCAGCTTGATGCCCACTAGCGGGGCTTTTAATGAGCAGTTCTTC.

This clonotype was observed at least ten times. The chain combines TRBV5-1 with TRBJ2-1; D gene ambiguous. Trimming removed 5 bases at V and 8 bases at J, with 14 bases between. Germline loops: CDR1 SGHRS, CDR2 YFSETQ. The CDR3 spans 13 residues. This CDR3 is CASRPWYGYEQFF. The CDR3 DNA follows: TGCGCCAGCAGACCTTGGTACGGCTATGAGCAGTTCTTC.

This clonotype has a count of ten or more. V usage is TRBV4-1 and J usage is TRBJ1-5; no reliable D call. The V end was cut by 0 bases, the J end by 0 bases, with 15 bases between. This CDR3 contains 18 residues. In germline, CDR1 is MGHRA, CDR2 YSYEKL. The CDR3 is CASSQDQRPILSNQPQHF. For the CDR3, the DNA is TGCGCCAGCAGCCAAGATCAACGACCGATCCTTAGCAATCAGCCCCAGCATTTT.

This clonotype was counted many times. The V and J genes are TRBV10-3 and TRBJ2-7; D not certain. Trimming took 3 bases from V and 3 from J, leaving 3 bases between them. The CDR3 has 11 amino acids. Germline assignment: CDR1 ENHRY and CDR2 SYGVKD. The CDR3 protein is CAISEVYEQYF. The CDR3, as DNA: TGTGCCATCAGTGAAGTCTACGAGCAGTACTTC.

The CDR3 coding sequence is TGTACCTGCAGTTTACTTCCAGCGGGAGGGGGAAGGTACAATGAGCAGTTCTTC. Protein sequence: CTCSLLPAGGGRYNEQFF. The chain joins TRBV6-7 to TRBJ2-1, with 10 bases lining up with TRBD2. TRBV6-7 is assigned to the ORF class and has an uncertain function. The CDR3 sequence is 18 residues long.

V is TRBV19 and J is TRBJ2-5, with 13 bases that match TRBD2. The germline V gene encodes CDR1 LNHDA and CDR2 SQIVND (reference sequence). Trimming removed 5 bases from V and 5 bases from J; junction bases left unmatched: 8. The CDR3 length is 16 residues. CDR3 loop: CASSPWTSGSSETQYF. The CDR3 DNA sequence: TGTGCCAGTAGTCCATGGACTAGCGGGAGTTCGGAGACCCAGTACTTC.

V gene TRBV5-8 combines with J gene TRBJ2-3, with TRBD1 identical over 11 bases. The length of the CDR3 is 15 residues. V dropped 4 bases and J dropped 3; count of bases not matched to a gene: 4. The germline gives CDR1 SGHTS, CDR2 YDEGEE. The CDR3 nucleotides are TGTGCCAGCAGCCGTGGGACAGGGGGAACAGATACGCAGTATTTT. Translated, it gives CASSRGTGGTDTQYF.